This is a list of T cell receptor beta chains from one sample in a study of blood T cell repertoires in COVID-19. The table came from immunoSEQ multiplex PCR; TCRdb's copy has only in-frame clones and leaves some out. This sample carries 290,000 or so clones, around 87% of them seen once, and the ten largest clones take over 1%. The sequenced material came from peripheral blood. The receptors stem from a man between 65 and 85 years old with acute or convalescent COVID-19. Each CDR3 is given with its conserved first and last residue. D genes are given only for firm matches. For some rows the clone size is stated as once, few or many, or as a class when expanded; others skip it.

v_gene	abundance	len	j_gene	d_gene	CDR3nt	CDR3aa
TRBV5-1	many	20	TRBJ1-3	TRBD1	TGCGCCAGCAGCTTCCAACCCCTATCCCGACAGGGGTTAGCTGGAAACACCATATATTTT	CASSFQPLSRQGLAGNTIYF
TRBV5-1	-	13	TRBJ1-1	-	TGCGCCAGCAGCGAATCAGGGTACACTGAAGCTTTCTTT	CASSESGYTEAFF
TRBV9	-	12	TRBJ2-3	-	TGTGCCAGCAGCCCGAGCACAGATACGCAGTATTTT	CASSPSTDTQYF
TRBV5-1	-	14	TRBJ1-4	-	TGCGCCAGCAGCTTGGAAGCAGGGAATGAAAAACTGTTTTTT	CASSLEAGNEKLFF
TRBV14	-	12	TRBJ1-1	-	TGTGCCAGCAGCGCAGGGGTTCTGGGGGCTTTCTTT	CASSAGVLGAFF
TRBV9	-	15	TRBJ2-1	TRBD2	TGTGCCAGCAGCGTAGGGAGCGGGGGATACAATGAGCAGTTCTTC	CASSVGSGGYNEQFF
TRBV30	-	13	TRBJ1-4	TRBD1	TGTGCCTGGTCGACAGGGGGGAACGAAAAACTGTTTTTT	CAWSTGGNEKLFF
TRBV19	-	17	TRBJ2-3	TRBD2	TGTGCCAGTAGTCCCCGACTAGCGGGAGCCCCCACAGATACGCAGTATTTT	CASSPRLAGAPTDTQYF
TRBV19	-	14	TRBJ1-4	-	TGTGCCTGTGGGGGGGGCACAACTAATGAAAAACTGTTTTTT	CACGGGTTNEKLFF
TRBV7-2	-	13	TRBJ1-1	-	TGTGCCAGCAGCTTAGAGCGTGCAGCTGAAGCTTTCTTT	CASSLERAAEAFF
TRBV4-3	-	19	TRBJ2-3	TRBD2	TGCGCCAGCAGCCAAAGCATAGGGACTAGCGGGAGCCGCACAGATACGCAGTATTTT	CASSQSIGTSGSRTDTQYF
TRBV4-2	-	13	TRBJ1-5	-	TGTGCCAGCAGCCAACAGGGCAATCAGCCCCAGCATTTT	CASSQQGNQPQHF
TRBV19	-	15	TRBJ2-7	-	TGTGCCAGTAGTCCCCGCATAGCGGAGCCCTACGAGCAGTACTTC	CASSPRIAEPYEQYF
TRBV7-3	-	18	TRBJ2-6	-	TGTGCCAGCAGCGGACAGCCAAAGACGAGCTCTGGGGCCAACGTCCTGACTTTC	CASSGQPKTSSGANVLTF
TRBV10-3	-	14	TRBJ2-7	TRBD1	TGTGCCATCAGTAGGGACAGGGGCTCCTACGAGCAGTACTTC	CAISRDRGSYEQYF
TRBV4-3	-	16	TRBJ2-1	TRBD2	TGCGCCAGCAGCCAAGAGGTTGGGACTAGATACAATGAGCAGTTCTTC	CASSQEVGTRYNEQFF
TRBV6-5	-	14	TRBJ1-2	TRBD1	TGTGCCAGCAGTTCCGGACAGGAGCACTATGGCTACACCTTC	CASSSGQEHYGYTF
TRBV18	-	13	TRBJ1-1	-	TGTGCCAGCTCACACAGTGAGAACACTGAAGCTTTCTTT	CASSHSENTEAFF
TRBV28	-	15	TRBJ1-4	-	TGTGCCAGCAGTGCCGGGGGGGCGACTAATGAAAAACTGTTTTTT	CASSAGGATNEKLFF
TRBV6-5	-	14	TRBJ2-7	TRBD1	TGTGCCAGCACCCCGCGACAGGGTCGTTACGAGCAGTACTTC	CASTPRQGRYEQYF
TRBV6-2/TRBV6-3	-	19	TRBJ2-2	-	TGTGCCAGCAGTCCCCTTGAAGGACAGAGAGGTTCCTTGGTCGGGGAGCTGTTTTTT	CASSPLEGQRGSLVGELFF
TRBV3-1/TRBV3-2	-	14	TRBJ2-5	TRBD2	TGTGCCAGCAGCCAGTTTTGGGGGGGAGAGACCCAGTACTTC	CASSQFWGGETQYF
TRBV18	-	13	TRBJ1-3	-	TGTGCCAGCTCACCTTCTACTCGAAACACCATATATTTT	CASSPSTRNTIYF
TRBV25-1	-	15	TRBJ1-4	TRBD1	TGTGCCAGCAGTGATCAGACAGGGGGCTATGAAAAACTGTTTTTT	CASSDQTGGYEKLFF
TRBV28	-	15	TRBJ1-6	-	TGTGCCAGCAGTTCCCCCCAGGGCGAGAATTCACCCCTCCACTTT	CASSSPQGENSPLHF
TRBV29-1	-	14	TRBJ2-2	TRBD1	TGCAGCGTTCGAGACAGGGGCAACACCGGGGAGCTGTTTTTT	CSVRDRGNTGELFF
TRBV3-1/TRBV3-2	-	16	TRBJ1-1	TRBD1	TGTGCCAGCAGCCATGGGACAGGGGCAGGGGGCACTGAAGCTTTCTTT	CASSHGTGAGGTEAFF
TRBV3-1/TRBV3-2	once	16	TRBJ2-5	-	TGTGCCAGCAGCCAAGAGGGTAAGGGGGACCAAGAGACCCAGTACTTC	CASSQEGKGDQETQYF
TRBV24-1	-	15	TRBJ2-1	TRBD1	TGTGCCACCAGTGACGCCGGGACAGGGGATAATGAGCAGTTCTTC	CATSDAGTGDNEQFF
TRBV5-4	-	13	TRBJ2-1	-	TGTGCCAGCAGCTCCTGGAGTGACAATGAGCAGTTCTTC	CASSSWSDNEQFF
TRBV28	-	17	TRBJ1-6	TRBD1	TGTGCCAGCAGTACAACCGGGACAGGGACCTATAATTCACCCCTCCACTTT	CASSTTGTGTYNSPLHF
TRBV4-1	-	16	TRBJ1-3	-	TGCGCCAGCAGCCAACTCTGGGGGGTCTCTGGAAACACCATATATTTT	CASSQLWGVSGNTIYF
TRBV4-2	-	14	TRBJ2-7	-	TGTGCCAGCAGCCAAGCCGCCACCTCAGGGGAGCAGTACTTC	CASSQAATSGEQYF
TRBV18	-	14	TRBJ2-5	-	TGTGCCAGCTCACCCGAGGCATCCCAAGAGACCCAGTACTTC	CASSPEASQETQYF
TRBV10-3	-	15	TRBJ2-3	TRBD2	TGTGCCAGCAAACCGACTAGCGGGAGAGAAGATACGCAGTATTTT	CASKPTSGREDTQYF
TRBV19	-	15	TRBJ1-5	-	TGTGCCAGTAGGGTTACATTGTATAGCAATCAGCCCCAGCATTTT	CASRVTLYSNQPQHF
TRBV19	-	14	TRBJ1-1	TRBD1	TGTGCCAGTAGTTCCGGACAGGGGATATCTGAAGCTTTCTTT	CASSSGQGISEAFF
TRBV7-8	-	14	TRBJ2-7	TRBD1	TGTGCCAGCAGCCCCGGACAGGCCAGCTACGAGCAGTACTTC	CASSPGQASYEQYF
TRBV6-5	-	15	TRBJ1-6	TRBD1	TGTGCCAGCAGCTTAAACAGGGGGGGGGATTCACCCCTCCACTTT	CASSLNRGGDSPLHF
TRBV28	-	14	TRBJ1-2	-	TGTGCCAGCAGGCGTATTGGGGCCAACTATGGCTACACCTTC	CASRRIGANYGYTF
TRBV7-3	-	14	TRBJ1-2	-	TGTGCCAGCAGCTTGGGGCCCGGGGGGTATGGCTACACCTTC	CASSLGPGGYGYTF
TRBV11-2	-	16	TRBJ1-4	-	TGTGCCAGCACCCAGGGCCTAGGACACGATAATGAAAAACTGTTTTTT	CASTQGLGHDNEKLFF
TRBV24-1	-	16	TRBJ1-3	-	TGTGCCACCAGCCTACTCCCGGACAGCTCTGGAAACACCATATATTTT	CATSLLPDSSGNTIYF
TRBV19	-	14	TRBJ1-3	-	TGTGCCAGTAGTCTTCAGGGGCTTGGAAACACCATATATTTT	CASSLQGLGNTIYF
TRBV12-2	-	15	TRBJ2-7	-	TGTGCAAGTCGCCGGACTAGCGGGAGGTACTACGAGCAGTACTTC	CASRRTSGRYYEQYF